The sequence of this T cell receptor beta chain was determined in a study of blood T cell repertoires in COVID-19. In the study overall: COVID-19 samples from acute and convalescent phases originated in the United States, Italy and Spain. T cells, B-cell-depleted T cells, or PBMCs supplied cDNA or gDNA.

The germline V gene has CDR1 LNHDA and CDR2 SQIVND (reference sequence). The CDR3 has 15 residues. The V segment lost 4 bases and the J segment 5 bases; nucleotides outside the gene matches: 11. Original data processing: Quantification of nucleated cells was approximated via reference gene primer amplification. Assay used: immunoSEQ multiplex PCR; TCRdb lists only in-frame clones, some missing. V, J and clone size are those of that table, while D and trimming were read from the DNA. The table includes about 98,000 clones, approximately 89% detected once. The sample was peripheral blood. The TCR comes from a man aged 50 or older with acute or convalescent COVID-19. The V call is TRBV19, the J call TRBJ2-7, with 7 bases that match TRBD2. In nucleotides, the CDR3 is TGTGCCAGTAGTAGAGTTTCGACTAGCTTCGACGAGCAGTACTTC. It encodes CASSRVSTSFDEQYF.